This TCR beta chain was observed in a study of chemoradiotherapy in HPV16-positive cancers. The method was immunoSEQ multiplex PCR; TCRdb's version includes in-frame clones alone and lacks a portion of them. The table shows several thousand clones, with more than 60% occurring only once. Broader study findings: HPV-specific T cells were functionally defined from only two HPV16-positive patients. During treatment, candidate HPV-specific clones and E7-related motifs expanded in tumor.

The CDR3 is made up of 16 amino acids. V dropped 1 base and J dropped 9 bases, with 19 bases sitting between them. The V gene's germline CDR1 is LNHDA and CDR2 SQIVND (reference sequence). Remarks on this clone: Its matching antigen is unknown.

Sampling took place from a patient who underwent chemoradiotherapy. The chain is built from TRBV19 and TRBJ2-1; D is perhaps TRBD1 (6 bases). The receptor was isolated from a human donor with HPV-associated anogenital cancer. The CDR3 DNA reads as TGTGCCAGTAGTATAGTGGGCAGGGGTCCCCCGGGTGAGCAGTTCTTC. This gives the protein CASSIVGRGPPGEQFF. The whole variable domain, remainder taken from reference TRBV19 and TRBJ2-1, is DGGITQSPKYLFRKEGQNVTLSCEQNLNHDAMYWYRQDPGQGLRLIYYSQIVNDFQKGDIAEGYSVSREKKESFPLTVTSAQKNPTAFYLCASSIVGRGPPGEQFFGPGTRLTVL.